Sequencing of this T cell receptor (beta chain) was carried out in a study of T cells in Graves' hyperthyroidism and ophthalmopathy. The overall study: Peripheral blood was collected at initial diagnosis, before any treatment.

The V end was cut by 8 bases, the J end by 1 base, with 14 bases between. The CDR3 is made up of 14 amino acids. RNA transcripts gave rise to amplified TCR beta CDR3 regions. Initially, a first-round RT-PCR of the TCR CDR3 employed the HTBI primer set. A single record per CDR3 protein comes from TCRdb applying MiXCR to the multiplex PCR reads. There are around 340,000 distinct CDR3 sequences in the sample; roughly 20% occur only once, and about half lies in the top ten. Across 18 months, stable Graves' hyperthyroidism was marked by no progression to ophthalmopathy. Hyperthyroidism in the patients, aged 18 to 65, was newly diagnosed and under 2 months in duration. The study excluded patients with uncontrolled infection, other autoimmune disease, pregnancy or lactation.

This TCR was recovered from a woman in her fifties or sixties with Graves' hyperthyroidism. The sequenced sample was blood. The chain recombines TRBV12-3 or TRBV12-4 with TRBJ1-1, with D hard to call. The CDR3 sequence is CASCISGRNTEAFF. CDR3 coding DNA: TGTGCCAGCTGTATAAGCGGTAGGAACACTGAAGCTTTCTTT.